This TCR beta chain was recorded in a study of technical replicates of blood from a handful of donors. This clone has only one observation. The data were produced by immunoSEQ multiplex PCR, yet TCRdb's version contains in-frame clones alone and is incomplete. Of tens of thousands of clones in the sample, 90% to 95% were seen once. CDR1 SGDLS and CDR2 YYNGEE come from the germline V gene. This CDR3 is 13 amino acids long. V was pared by 0 bases and J by 7 bases, with 11 bases between. Sequenced sample: T cells isolated from PBMCs. This chain joins TRBV9 and TRBJ2-7; TRBD1 is a possible D gene (5 bases). The sequence was collected from a human donor in good health. The CDR3 region is CASSVGPTVEQYF. CDR3 in DNA: TGTGCCAGCAGCGTAGGGCCGACAGTTGAGCAGTACTTC.